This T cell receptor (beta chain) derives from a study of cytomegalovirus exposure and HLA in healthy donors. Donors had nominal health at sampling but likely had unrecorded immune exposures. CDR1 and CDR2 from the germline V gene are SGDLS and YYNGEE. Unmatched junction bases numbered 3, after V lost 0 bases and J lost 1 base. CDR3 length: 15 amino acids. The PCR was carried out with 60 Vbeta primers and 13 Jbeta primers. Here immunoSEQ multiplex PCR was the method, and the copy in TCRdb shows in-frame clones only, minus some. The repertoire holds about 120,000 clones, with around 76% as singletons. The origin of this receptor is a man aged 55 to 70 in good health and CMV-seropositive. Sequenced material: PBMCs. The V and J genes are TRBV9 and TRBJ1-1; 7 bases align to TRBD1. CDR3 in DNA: TGTGCCAGCAGCGTAGGACAGGGCGGGAACACTGAAGCTTTCTTT. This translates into CASSVGQGGNTEAFF.